One T cell receptor (beta chain) is described in this entry. Its antigen is unknown. Unique molecular identifiers were used in preparing the TCRbeta library. TCRdb re-called the PCR reads with MiXCR, one entry per CDR3 protein. The sample consists of 250,000 or so distinct CDR3 sequences, roughly a quarter of them appearing once. The sample belongs to a study of T-cell reconstitution after alpha-beta-depleted transplantation in children. Study-wide results and caveats: Reportedly, roughly two months post-transplant, alpha-beta T cells arose from several hundred expanded graft clones.

CDR1 is SGHVS, CDR2 FNYEAQ, per germline. The trim removed 3 bases at V and 8 bases at J, leaving 4 bases unmatched. The CDR3 runs 14 residues. The chain combines TRBV7-6 with TRBJ2-1, with 10 bases fitting TRBD2. Sequenced here: PBMCs, mostly from graft donor cells, sampled 360 days after TCRalphabeta/CD19-depleted stem cell transplant. The source of this sequence is a female patient aged 2 to 10 who had a stem cell transplant for congenital amegakaryocytic thrombocytopenia, so the T cells may come from the graft donor. This CDR3 reads CASSFLAGDHEQFF. Written as DNA, the CDR3 is TGTGCCAGCAGCTTCCTAGCGGGAGACCATGAGCAGTTCTTC. Looking up the rest from reference TRBV7-6 and TRBJ2-1 gives the full variable domain: GAGVSQSPRYKVTKRGQDVALRCDPISGHVSLYWYRQALGQGPEFLTYFNYEAQQDKSGLPNDRFSAERPEGSISTLTIQRTEQRDSAMYRCASSFLAGDHEQFFGPGTRLTVL.